These 5 T cell receptor beta chains were sequenced from one sample in a study of CD8 T cells in ankylosing spondylitis. TCRdb reprocessed the 5' RACE reads via MiXCR and lists one record per CDR3 protein. The sample holds 50,000 to 65,000 distinct CDR3 sequences, 6.5% to 9% seen once. Sequenced material: blood, either unsorted or a sorted T cell fraction (not recorded which). These TCRs come from a female donor with ankylosing spondylitis or in good health (not recorded which).

Ten or more counts support this clonotype. The chain combines TRBV2 with TRBJ2-3; D might be TRBD2 (6 bases). V was trimmed by 8 bases and J by 2 bases, leaving 14 bases between them. CDR1 and CDR2 from the germline V gene are SNHLY and FYNNEI. This CDR3 is built from 14 residues. The CDR3 loop is CASLRGLSTDTQYF. DNA of the CDR3: TGTGCCAGCCTGAGGGGACTGTCCACAGATACGCAGTATTTT.

This clonotype was found many times. The V and J genes are TRBV7-8 and TRBJ1-5; perhaps TRBD1 as D (5 bases). V was cut by 7 bases and J by 5 bases, with 15 bases left in between. Germline values: CDR1 SGHVS, CDR2 FQNEAQ. The CDR3 sequence is 14 residues long. The CDR3 sequence: CASTQGLGYQPQHF. The CDR3 nucleotides read TGTGCCAGCACTCAGGGTCTGGGTTATCAGCCCCAGCATTTT.

In its sample, this clonotype was seen many times. The CDR3 DNA sequence: TGCGCCAGCAGCGTTGGGCCTATAGACAGGGCTAGCAATCAGCCCCAGCATTTT. It codes for CASSVGPIDRASNQPQHF. The chain links TRBV5-1 to TRBJ1-5, with TRBD1 identical over 7 bases. CDR1 is SGHRS and CDR2 is YFSETQ in the germline V gene. CDR3 length: 18 amino acids. Trimming took 4 bases from V and 0 from J; bases not matched to a gene: 13.

The table lists this clonotype with many counts. V and J are TRBV6-1 and TRBJ2-7; D possibly matches TRBD1 or TRBD2 (5 bases each). Germline assignment: CDR1 MNHNS and CDR2 SASEGT. This CDR3 has 14 amino acids. Trimming took 6 bases from V and 0 from J, leaving 12 bases between them. The CDR3 sequence: CASSHGTVSYEQYF. The CDR3 coding sequence is TGTGCCAGCAGCCACGGGACGGTCTCCTACGAGCAGTACTTC.

In this sample, this clonotype turned up a few times. An end of the junction does not agree with germline; a read error may underlie this. V is TRBV7-6 and J is TRBJ2-7; perhaps TRBD2 as D (5 bases). The CDR3 covers 14 residues. Germline loops: CDR1 SGHVS, CDR2 FNYEAQ. In DNA form, the CDR3 reads TGTGCCAGCAGCTTAGGGGGATACGTAGGACTTAAGGAGTTC. This gives the protein CASSLGGYVGLKEF.